This T cell receptor beta chain was observed in a study of T-cell memory formation after mild COVID-19 (dated by TCRdb to the early 2020s). Concerning the study at large: TCR sequence clusters from the two donors were found to be largely donor specific. In two donors, T-cell clones that expanded and contracted after mild COVID-19 were tracked by sequencing TCRalpha and TCRbeta repertoires over time. Two young, previously healthy adult volunteers made up the cohort, one male and one female. Broad study findings and their caveats: Contracting CD4+ clones appeared mostly in the CM and EM memory subsets, whereas CD8+ clones were enriched in EMRA. Whether the second-wave clones peaking on day 37 were SARS-CoV-2 specific was not confirmed. Clones contracting from day 15 to 85 had balanced CD4/CD8 phenotypes, while a second wave expanding from day 15 to 37 was biased towards CD4+. Some responding clones were found in pre-infection memory, which suggests that pre-existing cross-reactive memory T cells took part in the SARS-CoV-2 response. Only a couple of mild cases were covered by the study, and larger cohorts that include severe cases with pre-infection samples were considered necessary.

This clonotype was found a few times. This receptor's antigen is unknown. Qualities for individual bases were not recorded, and no much larger clone is one base off. PBMCs were isolated by Ficoll-Paque density gradient centrifugation. CDR1 and CDR2 were assigned from the germline V gene as SGDLS and YYNGEE. The germline V and J ends show losses of 2 bases and 4 bases respectively, and no gene match explains 2 bases of the junction. The CDR3 numbers 13 residues from cysteine through phenylalanine. Kept here is only the CDR3 DNA, which spans 39 bases and is read in frame from base 1. The instrument given in TCRdb is Illumina NovaSeq 6000. cDNA libraries for TCRalpha and TCRbeta were prepared by 5'RACE using constant-segment primers, with sample barcodes and unique molecular identifiers added. RNA was extracted from every sample with Trizol reagent. Amplification of the libraries took two PCR steps, and the second step added a second sample barcode plus Illumina TruSeq adapters. Sequencing of libraries was performed on an Illumina NovaSeq with 2 x 150 bp paired-end reads. For the original study's pipeline: The reads were demultiplexed and collapsed into UMI-guided consensus sequences using migec v1.2.7. With mixcr v2.1.11, UMI consensuses were aligned to TRA and TRB V and J templates and assembled into clonotypes. Expanded or contracted clonotypes were those called significant by both edgeR and NoisET, with noise models trained on biological replicates. edgeR calls used a false discovery rate-adjusted p below 0.01 and a log2 fold-change threshold of 1. As an exploratory analysis of dynamics, max-normalized trajectories of the 1000 most abundant clonotypes were examined by PCA with hierarchical clustering. Separately sequenced CD4+ and CD8+ repertoires were used to assign the CD4 or CD8 phenotype of responding clones. TCRdb handled the public reads itself, with Q25 trimming in fastp and clone calling in MiXCR, and kept productive beta chains. Each CDR3 protein appears once, grouped with its most common genes and DNA. It is TCRdb's table, rather than the study itself, that gives the V and J calls and clone size. This sample comprises roughly 600,000 distinct CDR3 sequences, more than 15% of them detected only once. Around 12% of the sample rests with the top ten.

The specimen was PBMCs or a T cell subset sorted from them (not recorded which). The chain joins TRBV9 to TRBJ1-1, with 7 bases in between that match TRBD1. The TCR sequence derives from an adult woman who had mild COVID-19 (a few samples of this study predate the infection). The sample titles of this study are shuffled in the database, so cell type and time point are left out; the donor was told from shared clones. In nucleotide form, the sequence is TGTGCCAGCAGCGTCGGGGACAGCACTGAAGCTTTCTTT. Its product reads: CASSVGDSTEAFF.